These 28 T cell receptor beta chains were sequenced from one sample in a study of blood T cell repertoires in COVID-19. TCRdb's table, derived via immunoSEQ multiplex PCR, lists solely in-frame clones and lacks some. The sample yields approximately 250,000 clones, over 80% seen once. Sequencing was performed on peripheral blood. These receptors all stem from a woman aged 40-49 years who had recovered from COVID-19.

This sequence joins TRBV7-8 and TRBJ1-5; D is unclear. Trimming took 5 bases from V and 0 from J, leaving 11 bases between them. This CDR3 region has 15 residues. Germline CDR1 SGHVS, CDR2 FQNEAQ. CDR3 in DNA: TGTGCCAGCAGCCCACAGAGAAATAGCAATCAGCCCCAGCATTTT. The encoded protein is CASSPQRNSNQPQHF. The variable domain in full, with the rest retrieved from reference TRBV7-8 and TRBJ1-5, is GAGVSQSPRYKVAKRGQDVALRCDPISGHVSLFWYQQALGQGPEFLTYFQNEAQLDKSGLPSDRFFAERPEGSVSTLKIQRTQQEDSAVYLCASSPQRNSNQPQHFGDGTRLSIL.

This CDR3 reads CASSDGGASGNTIYF. The CDR3 DNA sequence: TGTGCCAGCAGTGACGGTGGGGCGTCTGGAAACACCATATATTTT. The chain is built from TRBV25-1 and TRBJ1-3; D might be TRBD1 (5 bases). Trimming removed 3 bases at V and 1 base at J, with 10 bases between. CDR1 and CDR2 (germline): MGHDK, SYGVNS. The CDR3 spans 15 residues.

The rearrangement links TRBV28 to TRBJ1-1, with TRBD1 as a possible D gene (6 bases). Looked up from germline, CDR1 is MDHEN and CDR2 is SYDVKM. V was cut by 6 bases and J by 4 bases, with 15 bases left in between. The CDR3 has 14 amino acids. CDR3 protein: CASSPGGGGTEAFF. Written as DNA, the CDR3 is TGTGCCAGCAGCCCGGGGGGCGGGGGCACTGAAGCTTTCTTT. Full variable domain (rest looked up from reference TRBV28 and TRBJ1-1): DVKVTQSSRYLVKRTGEKVFLECVQDMDHENMFWYRQDPGLGLRLIYFSYDVKMKEKGDIPEGYSVSREKKERFSLILESASTNQTSMYLCASSPGGGGTEAFFGQGTRLTVV.

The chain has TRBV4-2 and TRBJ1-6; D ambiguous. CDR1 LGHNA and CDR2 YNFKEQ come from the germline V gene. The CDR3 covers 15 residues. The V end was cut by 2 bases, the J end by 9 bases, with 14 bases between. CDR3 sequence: CASSQNHENASPLHF. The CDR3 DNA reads TGTGCCAGCAGCCAAAACCACGAGAACGCTTCACCCCTCCACTTT.

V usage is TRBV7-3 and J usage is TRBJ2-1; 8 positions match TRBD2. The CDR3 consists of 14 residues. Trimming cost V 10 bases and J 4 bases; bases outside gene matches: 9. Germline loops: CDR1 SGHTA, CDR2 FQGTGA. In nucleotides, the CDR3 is TGTGCCACCTCCCCGGGGGGGCAGTACAATGAGCAGTTCTTC. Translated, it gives CATSPGGQYNEQFF. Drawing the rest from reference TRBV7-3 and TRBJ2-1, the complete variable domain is GAGVSQTPSNKVTEKGKYVELRCDPISGHTALYWYRQSLGQGPEFLIYFQGTGAADDSGLPNDRFFAVRPEGSVSTLKIQRTERGDSAVYLCATSPGGQYNEQFFGPGTRLTVL.

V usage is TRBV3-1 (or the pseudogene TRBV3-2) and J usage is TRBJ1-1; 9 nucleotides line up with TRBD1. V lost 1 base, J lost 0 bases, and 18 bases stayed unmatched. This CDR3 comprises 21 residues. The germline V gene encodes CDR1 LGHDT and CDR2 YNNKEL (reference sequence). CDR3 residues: CASSQATGTGSRGRMNTEAFF. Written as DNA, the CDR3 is TGTGCCAGCAGCCAAGCCACCGGGACAGGGTCCAGGGGGCGGATGAACACTGAAGCTTTCTTT.

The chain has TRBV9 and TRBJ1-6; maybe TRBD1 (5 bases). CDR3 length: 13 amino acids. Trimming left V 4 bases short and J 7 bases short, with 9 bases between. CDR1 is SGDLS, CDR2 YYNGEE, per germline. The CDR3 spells CASSKAGNSPLHF. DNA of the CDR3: TGTGCCAGCAGCAAAGCAGGGAATTCACCCCTCCACTTT.

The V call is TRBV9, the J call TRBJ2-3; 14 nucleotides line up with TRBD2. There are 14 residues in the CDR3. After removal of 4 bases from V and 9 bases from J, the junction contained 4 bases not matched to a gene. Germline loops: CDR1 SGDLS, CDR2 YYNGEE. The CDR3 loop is CASSLGTSGGTQYF. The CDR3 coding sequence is TGTGCCAGCAGCCTTGGGACTAGCGGGGGCACGCAGTATTTT.

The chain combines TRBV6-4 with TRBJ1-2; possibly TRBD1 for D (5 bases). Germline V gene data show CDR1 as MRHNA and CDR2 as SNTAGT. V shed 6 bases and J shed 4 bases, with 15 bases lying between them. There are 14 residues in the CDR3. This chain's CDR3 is CASSPRGGSYGYTF. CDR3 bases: TGTGCCAGCAGCCCGAGGGGAGGCTCCTATGGCTACACCTTC.

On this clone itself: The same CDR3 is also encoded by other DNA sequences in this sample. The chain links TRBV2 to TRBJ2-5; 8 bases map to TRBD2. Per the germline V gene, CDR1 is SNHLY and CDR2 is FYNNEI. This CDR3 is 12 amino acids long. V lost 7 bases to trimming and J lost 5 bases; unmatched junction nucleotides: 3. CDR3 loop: CASKRLAETQYF. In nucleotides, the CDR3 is TGTGCCAGCAAAAGACTAGCGGAGACCCAGTACTTC. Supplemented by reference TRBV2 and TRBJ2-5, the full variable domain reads EPEVTQTPSHQVTQMGQEVILRCVPISNHLYFYWYRQILGQKVEFLVSFYNNEISEKSEIFDDQFSVERPDGSNFTLKIRSTKLEDSAMYFCASKRLAETQYFGPGTRLLVL.

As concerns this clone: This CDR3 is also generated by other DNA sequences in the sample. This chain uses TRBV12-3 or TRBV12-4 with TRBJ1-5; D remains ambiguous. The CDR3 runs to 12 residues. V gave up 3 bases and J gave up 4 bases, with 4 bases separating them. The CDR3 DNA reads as TGTGCCAGCAGTTTCGGTAATCAGCCCCAGCATTTT. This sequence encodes CASSFGNQPQHF.

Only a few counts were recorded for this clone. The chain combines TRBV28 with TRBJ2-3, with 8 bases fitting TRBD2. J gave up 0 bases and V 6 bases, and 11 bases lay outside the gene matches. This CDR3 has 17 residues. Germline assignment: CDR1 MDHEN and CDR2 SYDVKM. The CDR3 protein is CASSLAGAPTSTDTQYF. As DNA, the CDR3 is TGTGCCAGCAGCCTAGCGGGCGCGCCCACTAGCACAGATACGCAGTATTTT.

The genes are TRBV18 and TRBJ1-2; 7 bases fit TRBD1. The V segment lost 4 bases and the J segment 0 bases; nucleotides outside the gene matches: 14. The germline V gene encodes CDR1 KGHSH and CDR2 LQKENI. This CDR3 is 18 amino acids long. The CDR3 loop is CASSLPKLTGKPNYGYTF. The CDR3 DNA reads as TGTGCCAGCTCACTCCCTAAACTGACAGGGAAACCTAACTATGGCTACACCTTC.

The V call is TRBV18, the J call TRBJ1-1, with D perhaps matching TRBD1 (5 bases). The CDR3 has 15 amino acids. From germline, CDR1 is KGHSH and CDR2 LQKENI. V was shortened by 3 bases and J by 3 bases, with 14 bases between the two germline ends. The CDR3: CASSPGGVVDTEAFF. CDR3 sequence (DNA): TGTGCCAGCTCACCGGGGGGGGTGGTGGACACTGAAGCTTTCTTT.

The CDR3 DNA is TGTGCCAGTGGGACTAGCCCCAGAGATACGCAGTATTTT. Translating gives CASGTSPRDTQYF. The J gene is TRBJ2-3, the V gene TRBV2; 9 nucleotides agree with TRBD2. This CDR3 has 13 residues. Germline CDR1 and CDR2: SNHLY and FYNNEI. J lost 5 bases, V lost 9 bases, and 6 bases had no gene match.

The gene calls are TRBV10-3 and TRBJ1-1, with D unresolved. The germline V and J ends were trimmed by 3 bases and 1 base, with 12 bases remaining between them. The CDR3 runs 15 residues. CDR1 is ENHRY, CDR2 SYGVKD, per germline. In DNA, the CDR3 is TGTGCCATCAGTGAATTGTTAGAGGGGAACACTGAAGCTTTCTTT. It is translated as CAISELLEGNTEAFF.

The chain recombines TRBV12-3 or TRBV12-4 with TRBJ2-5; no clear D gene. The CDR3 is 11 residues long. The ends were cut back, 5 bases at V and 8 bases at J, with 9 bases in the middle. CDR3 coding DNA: TGTGCCAGCAGTCTATCGGGTACCCAGTACTTC. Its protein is CASSLSGTQYF.

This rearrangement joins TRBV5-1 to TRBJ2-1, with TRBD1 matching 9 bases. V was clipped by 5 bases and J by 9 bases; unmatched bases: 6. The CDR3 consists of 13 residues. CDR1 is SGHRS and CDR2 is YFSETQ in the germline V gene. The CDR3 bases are TGCGCCAGCAGGCGGGACAGGGCGGGTGAGCAGTTCTTC. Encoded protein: CASRRDRAGEQFF.

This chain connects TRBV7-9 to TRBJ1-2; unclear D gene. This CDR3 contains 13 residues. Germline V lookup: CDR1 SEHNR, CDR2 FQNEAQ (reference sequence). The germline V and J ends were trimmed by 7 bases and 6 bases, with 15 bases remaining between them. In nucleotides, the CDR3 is TGTGCCAGCACCTCCGGAGCGCTAAATGGCTACACCTTC. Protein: CASTSGALNGYTF.

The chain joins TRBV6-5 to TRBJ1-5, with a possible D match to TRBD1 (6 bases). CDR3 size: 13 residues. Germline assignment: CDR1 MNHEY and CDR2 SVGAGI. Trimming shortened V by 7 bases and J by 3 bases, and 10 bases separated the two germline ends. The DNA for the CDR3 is TGTGCCAGCAAGGGACAATTCAATCAGCCCCAGCATTTT. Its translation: CASKGQFNQPQHF.

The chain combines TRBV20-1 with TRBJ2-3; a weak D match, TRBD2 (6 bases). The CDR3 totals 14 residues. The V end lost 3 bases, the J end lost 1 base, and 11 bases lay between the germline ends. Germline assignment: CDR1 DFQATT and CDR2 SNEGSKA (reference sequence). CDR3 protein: CSASKGLRTDTQYF. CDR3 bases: TGCAGTGCTAGTAAGGGACTCCGCACAGATACGCAGTATTTT.

This CDR3 is CASRPAEAYSNQPQHF. The CDR3 nucleotides read TGTGCCAGCAGGCCCGCCGAGGCCTATAGCAATCAGCCCCAGCATTTT. V gene TRBV2 combines with J gene TRBJ1-5, with D unresolved. Germline CDR1 reads SNHLY; CDR2 reads FYNNEI. This CDR3 has 16 residues. V lost 6 bases and J lost 0, with 15 bases in between.

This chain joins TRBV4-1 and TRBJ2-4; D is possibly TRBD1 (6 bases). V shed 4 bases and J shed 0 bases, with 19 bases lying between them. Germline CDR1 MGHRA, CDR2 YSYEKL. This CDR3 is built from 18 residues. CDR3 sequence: CASSPGQPRGLAKNIQYF. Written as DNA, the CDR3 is TGCGCCAGCAGCCCCGGACAGCCTAGAGGACTAGCCAAAAACATTCAGTACTTC.

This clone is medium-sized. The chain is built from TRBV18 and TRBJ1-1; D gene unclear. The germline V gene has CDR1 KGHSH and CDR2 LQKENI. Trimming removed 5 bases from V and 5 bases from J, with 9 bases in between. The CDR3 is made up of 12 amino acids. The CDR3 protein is CASSVVGTEAFF. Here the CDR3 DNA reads TGTGCCAGCTCAGTTGTCGGGACTGAAGCTTTCTTT.

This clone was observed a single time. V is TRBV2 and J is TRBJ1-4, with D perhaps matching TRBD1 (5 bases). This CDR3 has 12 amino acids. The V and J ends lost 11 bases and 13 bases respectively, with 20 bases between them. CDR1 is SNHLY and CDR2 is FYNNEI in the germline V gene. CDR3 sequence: CACGGETPRLFF. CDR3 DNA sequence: TGTGCCTGCGGGGGGGAGACTCCTAGACTGTTTTTT.

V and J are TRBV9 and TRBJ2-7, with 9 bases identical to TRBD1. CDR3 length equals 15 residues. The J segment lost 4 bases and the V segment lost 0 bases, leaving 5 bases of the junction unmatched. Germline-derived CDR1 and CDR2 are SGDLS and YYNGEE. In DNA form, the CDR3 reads TGTGCCAGCAGCGTAGGGGGACAGGGAGGATACGAGCAGTACTTC. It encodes CASSVGGQGGYEQYF.

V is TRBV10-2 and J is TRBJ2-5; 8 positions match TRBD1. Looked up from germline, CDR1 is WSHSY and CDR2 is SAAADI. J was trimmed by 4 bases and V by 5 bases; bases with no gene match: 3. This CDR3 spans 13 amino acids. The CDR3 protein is CASSRQGTETQYF. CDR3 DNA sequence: TGCGCCAGCAGTCGACAGGGGACAGAGACCCAGTACTTC.

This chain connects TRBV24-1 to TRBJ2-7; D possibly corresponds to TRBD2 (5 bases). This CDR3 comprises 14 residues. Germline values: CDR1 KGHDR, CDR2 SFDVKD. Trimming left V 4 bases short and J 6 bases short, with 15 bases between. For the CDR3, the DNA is TGTGCCACCAGTGAAACGGGAAGGGTGCGCGAGCAGTACTTC. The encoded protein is CATSETGRVREQYF.